The text below deals with one TCR beta chain. What it binds is unknown. The germline V gene encodes CDR1 SQVTM and CDR2 ANQGSEA. V lost 7 bases and J 5 bases, leaving 12 bases between the germline ends. The CDR3 contains 12 residues. Template switching by 5'RACE produced TCR cDNA, adding a universal primer site and UMIs. TCRdb reprocessed the 5' RACE reads with MiXCR, giving one entry per CDR3 protein. The sample consists of about 550,000 distinct CDR3 sequences, 15% to 20% of them appearing once. This sample was included in a study of T cells after yellow fever vaccination. Turning to the study itself: Preparing low-cell-number fractions relied on SMART-Seq v4 Ultra Low Input.

Broader study findings: Post-booster samples contained most primary-vaccination clones (approximately 96% CD4, approximately 88% CD8). The study found a weaker secondary response that peaked faster, day 5 versus 15.

The chain joins TRBV29-1 to TRBJ2-4, with D maybe TRBD1 (5 bases). The sequencing here drew on PBMCs, taken 15 days after the yellow fever booster vaccination. The TCR sequence derives from a man aged 25 to 40 who received the YFV17D yellow fever vaccine. The CDR3 loop reads CSGRVTENIQYF. In DNA form, the CDR3 reads TGCAGCGGCAGGGTCACCGAAAACATTCAGTACTTC.